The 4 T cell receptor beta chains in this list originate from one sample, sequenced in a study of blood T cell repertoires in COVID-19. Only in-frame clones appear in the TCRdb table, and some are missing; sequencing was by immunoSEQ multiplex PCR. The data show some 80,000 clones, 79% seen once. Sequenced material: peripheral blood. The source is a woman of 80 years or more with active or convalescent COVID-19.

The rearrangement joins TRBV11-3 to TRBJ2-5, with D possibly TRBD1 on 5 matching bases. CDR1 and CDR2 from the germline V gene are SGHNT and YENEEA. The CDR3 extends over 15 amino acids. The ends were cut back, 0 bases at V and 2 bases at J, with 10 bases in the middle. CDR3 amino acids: CASSLDRTQQETQYF. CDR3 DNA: TGTGCCAGCAGCTTAGATCGGACACAGCAAGAGACCCAGTACTTC.

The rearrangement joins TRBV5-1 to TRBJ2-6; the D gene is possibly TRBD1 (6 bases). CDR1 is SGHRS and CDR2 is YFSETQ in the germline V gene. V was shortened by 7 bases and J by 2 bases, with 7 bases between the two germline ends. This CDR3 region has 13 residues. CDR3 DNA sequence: TGCGCCAGCGGGGGCGCTGGGGCCAACGTCCTGACTTTC. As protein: CASGGAGANVLTF.

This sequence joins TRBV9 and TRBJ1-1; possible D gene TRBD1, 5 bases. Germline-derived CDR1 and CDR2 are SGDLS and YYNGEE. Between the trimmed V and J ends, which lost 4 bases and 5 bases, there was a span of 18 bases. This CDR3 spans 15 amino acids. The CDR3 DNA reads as TGTGCCAGCAGCCCCTCTGGGTCAGGGATTACTGAAGCTTTCTTT. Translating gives CASSPSGSGITEAFF.

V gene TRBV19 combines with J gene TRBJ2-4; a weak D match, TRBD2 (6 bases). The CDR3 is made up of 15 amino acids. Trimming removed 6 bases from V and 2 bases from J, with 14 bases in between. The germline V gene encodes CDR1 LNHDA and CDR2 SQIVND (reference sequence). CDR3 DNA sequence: TGTGCCAGTAGCACTATAGCGGTTTCCAAAAACATTCAGTACTTC. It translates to CASSTIAVSKNIQYF.